The present TCR beta chain was sequenced within a study of CD8 T cells in Susac syndrome. The germline V gene encodes CDR1 DFQATT and CDR2 SNEGSKA (reference sequence). The CDR3 is 12 residues long. The V and J ends lost 4 bases and 6 bases respectively, with 11 bases between them. TEMRA cells were FACS-enriched and CD8+ and CD4+ T cells negatively isolated. With random hexamers, reverse transcription was performed on about 0.5 to 1 ug of RNA. Multiplex immunoSEQ PCR targeted 54 Vbeta and 13 Jbeta TCR beta segments. Each CDR3 protein is one row after TCRdb ran MiXCR on the immunoSEQ multiplex PCR reads. Of about 240,000 distinct CDR3 sequences listed, 95% to 97% are singletons.

This TCR was recovered from a human donor with Susac syndrome. Sequences were obtained from CD4+ T cells from PBMCs. The rearrangement links TRBV20-1 to TRBJ2-3; D unclear. In nucleotides, the CDR3 is TGCAGTGCTAAACTAACTGGTGATACGCAGTATTTT. This gives the protein CSAKLTGDTQYF.